The 32 T cell receptor beta chains listed next were all sequenced from one sample in a study of patients and donors after allogeneic stem cell transplantation. TCRdb used MiXCR to reprocess the RT-PCR reads, holding one entry per CDR3 protein. This table has approximately 430,000 distinct CDR3 sequences, around 15% appearing once. The specimen was blood, either unsorted or a sorted T cell fraction (not recorded which). Source of these receptors: a human donor who was either an allogeneic HSCT recipient or a stem cell or donor lymphocyte infusion donor (not recorded which). It is not recorded whose cells these are; they may come from a transplant donor.

In this sample, this clonotype turned up a few times. The chain joins TRBV6-5 to TRBJ2-7; D perhaps matches TRBD1 (5 bases). The germline CDR1 and CDR2 sequences are MNHEY and SVGAGI. The CDR3 is made up of 13 amino acids. Deletions cut 3 bases from V and 0 bases from J, with 6 bases between. The CDR3 spells CASSYQGSYEQYF. As DNA, the CDR3 is TGTGCCAGCAGTTATCAGGGCTCCTACGAGCAGTACTTC.

This clonotype was recorded a few times. The chain joins TRBV6-1 to TRBJ2-7; TRBD2 matches 11 bases. This CDR3 has 17 amino acids. Germline V gene data show CDR1 as MNHNS and CDR2 as SASEGT. J lost 2 bases, V lost 6 bases, and 12 bases had no gene match. CDR3 loop: CASSRNRLAGRTYEQYF. Here the CDR3 DNA reads TGTGCCAGCAGCCGTAACCGACTAGCGGGGCGAACCTACGAGCAGTACTTC.

This clonotype was counted between two and nine times. The chain has TRBV4-2 and TRBJ2-2, with 7 positions matching TRBD1. The ends lost 1 base at V and 0 bases at J; junction bases unmatched: 5. There are 17 residues in the CDR3. Germline CDR1 and CDR2: LGHNA and YNFKEQ. CDR3 in DNA: TGTGCCAGCAGCCAAGTGAGGGGGCACTCGAACACCGGGGAGCTGTTTTTT. Protein sequence: CASSQVRGHSNTGELFF.

This clonotype has just a few counts. The genes are TRBV7-9 and TRBJ2-3; 7 bases are shared with TRBD2. The trim removed 4 bases at V and 5 bases at J, leaving 6 bases unmatched. Germline assignment: CDR1 SEHNR and CDR2 FQNEAQ (reference sequence). This CDR3 contains 14 residues. CDR3 loop: CASSSSGGVDTQYF. The CDR3 DNA reads as TGTGCCAGCAGCTCTAGCGGAGGGGTAGATACGCAGTATTTT.

This clonotype was detected only a few times. The chain employs TRBV7-6 and TRBJ1-1; D uncertain. Trimming removed 5 bases from V and 1 base from J, with 8 bases in between. Germline CDR1 and CDR2: SGHVS and FNYEAQ. The CDR3 has 13 amino acids. The CDR3 coding sequence is TGTGCCAGCAGCCCAGAACCGAACACTGAAGCTTTCTTT. Translating it yields CASSPEPNTEAFF.

This clonotype was counted only a few times. CDR3 nucleotide sequence: TGTGCCAGCAGCTTATTATTGCCCGGACAGAAAAACATTCAGTACTTC. Its protein product is CASSLLLPGQKNIQYF. The chain is built from TRBV7-9 and TRBJ2-4; D is possibly TRBD1 (6 bases). The germline V and J ends were trimmed by 2 bases and 4 bases, with 15 bases remaining between them. The CDR3 runs 16 residues. Germline V gene sequence: CDR1 SEHNR, CDR2 FQNEAQ (reference sequence).

The genes are TRBV20-1 and TRBJ2-7; TRBD1 matches 11 bases. V dropped 3 bases and J dropped 3; count of bases not matched to a gene: 4. The CDR3 has 14 amino acids. Germline V gene data show CDR1 as DFQATT and CDR2 as SNEGSKA (reference sequence). CDR3: CSARGGTGGYEQYF. In DNA, the CDR3 is TGCAGTGCTAGGGGGGGGACAGGGGGCTACGAGCAGTACTTC.

The sample holds a few counts of this clonotype. The chain uses TRBV25-1 and TRBJ2-2; a possible D gene is TRBD2 (6 bases). Germline-derived CDR1 and CDR2 are MGHDK and SYGVNS. The CDR3 totals 12 residues. Trimming removed 0 bases at V and 13 bases at J, with 9 bases between. Here the CDR3 reads CASSEYGGSLFF. CDR3 bases: TGTGCCAGCAGTGAATATGGGGGGTCGCTGTTTTTT.

The chain couples TRBV11-2 to TRBJ2-1; 9 bases line up with TRBD1. The germline V gene has CDR1 SGHAT and CDR2 FQNNGV. J was trimmed by 6 bases and V by 0 bases; bases with no gene match: 12. The CDR3 totals 18 residues. CDR3 region: CASSLDRVSGQGPNEQFF. The CDR3 DNA is TGTGCCAGCAGCTTAGATCGCGTGAGTGGACAGGGGCCCAATGAGCAGTTCTTC.

There are many counts of this clonotype. The junction does not match germline at one end; this may be a read error. The CDR3 spells CASSLAGLSYEQYF. The CDR3 DNA reads as TGTGCCAGCAGCTTAGCGGGCCTCTCCTACGAGCAGTACTTC. This chain connects TRBV12-3 or TRBV12-4 to TRBJ2-7; 7 bases fit TRBD2. The CDR3 loop spans 14 amino acids.

The rearrangement uses TRBV28 and TRBJ1-1; D ambiguous. V was pared by 4 bases and J by 0 bases, with 9 bases between. Germline V gene sequence: CDR1 MDHEN, CDR2 SYDVKM. This CDR3 contains 14 residues. The CDR3 sequence is CASSSPDLNTEAFF. The CDR3, as DNA: TGTGCCAGCAGTTCACCGGACTTGAACACTGAAGCTTTCTTT.

This rearrangement joins TRBV7-2 to TRBJ2-1, with 8 positions matching TRBD1. CDR1 is SGHTA, CDR2 FQGNSA, per germline. After removal of 6 bases from V and 1 base from J, the junction contained 5 bases not matched to a gene. CDR3 length: 15 residues. CDR3 sequence: CASRYDRGSYNEQFF. The CDR3 DNA reads as TGTGCCAGCAGATATGACAGGGGTTCCTACAATGAGCAGTTCTTC.

The chain links TRBV11-3 to TRBJ2-1; a possible D gene is TRBD2 (6 bases). The germline CDR1 and CDR2 sequences are SGHNT and YENEEA. Between the trimmed V and J ends, which lost 5 bases and 4 bases, there was a span of 9 bases. The CDR3 length is 13 residues. CDR3 region: CASSPSEYNEQFF. CDR3 nucleotide sequence: TGTGCCAGCAGCCCTAGCGAGTACAATGAGCAGTTCTTC.

This clonotype came up a few times. The CDR3 region has the DNA TGCGCCAGCAGCCACCCAGGACTAGCGGGGTACAATGAGCAGTTCTTC. Amino acid sequence: CASSHPGLAGYNEQFF. The chain links TRBV4-3 to TRBJ2-1, with 12 bases identical to TRBD2. The CDR3 contains 16 residues. Looked up from germline, CDR1 is LGHNA and CDR2 is YSLEER. V lost 3 bases, J lost 4 bases, and 4 bases stayed unmatched.

The chain combines TRBV4-3 with TRBJ2-7, with D perhaps matching TRBD1 (5 bases). Germline-derived CDR1 and CDR2 are LGHNA and YSLEER. The germline V and J ends were trimmed by 1 base and 9 bases, with 22 bases remaining between them. This CDR3 comprises 16 residues. CDR3 nucleotides: TGCGCCAGCAGCCAAGGGCAGGGCTCATCGGTTTATGGGCAGTACTTC. It is translated as CASSQGQGSSVYGQYF.

As concerns this clonotype: A much bigger clone sits one base away, suggesting this may be a read error. V usage is TRBV2 and J usage is TRBJ1-1; D unresolved. The ends were cut back, 4 bases at V and 0 bases at J, with 6 bases in the middle. This CDR3 is 13 amino acids long. From germline, CDR1 is SNHLY and CDR2 FYNNEI. The CDR3 loop is CASSGAVNTEAFF. In DNA form, the CDR3 reads TGTGCCAGCAGTGGGGCAGTGAACACTGAAGCTTTCTTT.

In its sample, this clonotype was seen a few times. This chain links TRBV19 with TRBJ1-2; D ambiguous. This CDR3 comprises 14 residues. Germline CDR1 and CDR2: LNHDA and SQIVND (reference sequence). Deletions cut 2 bases from V and 4 bases from J, with 11 bases between. The CDR3 loop is CASSIHQAGYGYTF. CDR3 DNA: TGTGCCAGTAGTATACACCAGGCCGGCTATGGCTACACCTTC.

The chain carries TRBV5-1 and TRBJ2-2; 9 nucleotides match TRBD1. The junction had 10 bases not matched to a gene; V was cut back by 4 bases and J by 6 bases. The CDR3 extends over 16 amino acids. The germline V gene has CDR1 SGHRS and CDR2 YFSETQ. In nucleotides, the CDR3 is TGCGCCAGCAGCGCCCGACAGGGGGGAAGAGCCGGGGAGCTGTTTTTT. Translation gives CASSARQGGRAGELFF.

In this sample, this clonotype turned up a few times. The chain joins TRBV6-1 to TRBJ2-2; 9 positions agree with TRBD2. CDR1 is MNHNS and CDR2 is SASEGT in the germline V gene. CDR3 length: 16 amino acids. V lost 6 bases, J lost 2 bases, and 7 bases stayed unmatched. The CDR3 DNA is TGTGCCAGCAGACATCGACTAGCGGCAAACACCGGGGAGCTGTTTTTT. The encoded protein is CASRHRLAANTGELFF.

There are a few counts of this clonotype. This CDR3 is CASSQSGQQGQYF. CDR3 bases: TGTGCCAGCAGCCAATCGGGTCAGCAGGGGCAGTACTTC. The chain is built from TRBV4-2 and TRBJ2-7; D possibly corresponds to TRBD1 (5 bases). The CDR3 is made up of 13 amino acids. Looked up from germline, CDR1 is LGHNA and CDR2 is YNFKEQ. V was clipped by 2 bases and J by 9 bases, with 14 bases between them.

This chain uses TRBV11-1 with TRBJ2-3, with 12 bases fitting TRBD1. This CDR3 is built from 17 residues. Germline V gene sequence: CDR1 SGHAT, CDR2 FQDESV (reference sequence). Unmatched junction bases numbered 12, after V lost 3 bases and J lost 8 bases. Here the CDR3 DNA reads TGTGCCAGCAGCTTCACCCGGGACAGGGGGCTCACGGGTACGCAGTATTTT. The encoded protein is CASSFTRDRGLTGTQYF.

This clonotype was found a few times. This chain links TRBV12-3 or TRBV12-4 with TRBJ1-4; 7 nucleotides agree with TRBD1. V shed 6 bases and J 4 bases; nucleotides not matched to a gene: 11. The CDR3 is made up of 16 amino acids. Here the CDR3 reads CASRPNRDSFNEKLFF. CDR3 sequence (DNA): TGTGCCAGCAGACCGAACCGGGACAGTTTTAATGAAAAACTGTTTTTT.

V usage is TRBV12-3 or TRBV12-4 and J usage is TRBJ1-2; the D is unclear. The CDR3 has 12 amino acids. The ends were cut back, 4 bases at V and 6 bases at J, with 9 bases in the middle. Written as DNA, the CDR3 is TGTGCCAGCAGTTCCAGGTTCAATGGCTACACCTTC. It encodes CASSSRFNGYTF.

This clonotype was counted between two and nine times. V and J are TRBV15 and TRBJ2-7; tentative D call: TRBD2 (6 bases). Deletions cut 2 bases from V and 3 bases from J, with 11 bases between. CDR1 is LNHNV, CDR2 YYDKDF, per germline (reference sequence). CDR3 length: 14 amino acids. DNA for the CDR3: TGTGCCACCAGCAGACCGGGACTTTTCTACGAGCAGTACTTC. It codes for CATSRPGLFYEQYF.

This clonotype was counted ten times or more. The rearrangement joins TRBV12-3 or TRBV12-4 to TRBJ2-1; TRBD1 agrees at 9 bases. The CDR3 spans 15 residues. J was trimmed by 0 bases and V by 5 bases; bases with no gene match: 2. The CDR3: CASSAQGASYNEQFF. For the CDR3, the DNA is TGTGCCAGCAGTGCACAGGGGGCCTCCTACAATGAGCAGTTCTTC.

The chain links TRBV7-8 to TRBJ2-5, with D uncertain. The CDR3 has 15 amino acids. With 6 bases removed from V and 0 bases from J, the gap between germline ends came to 14 bases. Germline lookup yields CDR1 SGHVS and CDR2 FQNEAQ. CDR3 amino acids: CASSVRWGNQETQYF. The CDR3 nucleotides read TGTGCCAGCAGTGTTAGGTGGGGAAACCAAGAGACCCAGTACTTC.

The chain is built from TRBV7-8 and TRBJ1-2; D not resolved. The length of the CDR3 is 14 residues. Trimming stripped 3 bases from V and 1 base from J, with 9 bases between. The V gene's germline CDR1 is SGHVS and CDR2 FQNEAQ. CDR3 coding DNA: TGTGCCAGCAGCTTTCCAGGAATTAACTATGGCTACACCTTC. This codes for CASSFPGINYGYTF.

This clonotype was recorded a few times. The chain employs TRBV29-1 and TRBJ2-5, with D tentatively TRBD2 (5 bases). V was trimmed by 6 bases and J by 4 bases, leaving 12 bases between them. CDR1 SQVTM and CDR2 ANQGSEA come from the germline V gene. CDR3 length equals 12 residues. The CDR3 DNA follows: TGCAGCGTCGGACGACGGGGAGAGACCCAGTACTTC. As protein: CSVGRRGETQYF. Using reference TRBV29-1 and TRBJ2-5 for the parts outside the CDR3, the full variable domain is SAVISQKPSRDICQRGTSLTIQCQVDSQVTMMFWYRQQPGQSLTLIATANQGSEATYESGFVIDKFPISRPNLTFSTLTVSNMSPEDSSIYLCSVGRRGETQYFGPGTRLLVL.

V usage is TRBV6-2 or TRBV6-3 and J usage is TRBJ1-1, with D possibly being TRBD1 (5 bases). Germline assignment: CDR1 MNHEY and CDR2 SVGEGT. Trimming removed 7 bases from V and 6 bases from J, with 18 bases in between. This CDR3 comprises 14 residues. The CDR3 reads CASTPIQGRAEAFF. In nucleotides, the CDR3 is TGTGCCAGCACCCCGATCCAGGGTAGGGCTGAAGCTTTCTTT.

This clonotype was counted at least ten times. The gene calls are TRBV11-3 and TRBJ2-3; D may be TRBD1 (5 bases). The CDR3 totals 16 residues. V gave up 0 bases and J gave up 4 bases, with 14 bases separating them. The germline V gene has CDR1 SGHNT and CDR2 YENEEA. In DNA form, the CDR3 reads TGTGCCAGCAGCTTAGATTCCAGGGAAACGGCAGATACGCAGTATTTT. It translates to CASSLDSRETADTQYF.

The chain is built from TRBV19 and TRBJ1-1; D gene uncertain. V was trimmed by 0 bases and J by 1 base, leaving 12 bases between them. The CDR3 is made up of 16 amino acids. Germline CDR1 and CDR2: LNHDA and SQIVND (reference sequence). CDR3 sequence reads: CASSIDLLLGNTEAFF. CDR3 DNA: TGTGCCAGTAGTATAGATCTCCTACTGGGGAACACTGAAGCTTTCTTT.

This clonotype was picked up a small number of times. This rearrangement joins TRBV3-1 to TRBJ2-1, with TRBD2 identical over 8 bases. Germline lookup yields CDR1 LGHDT and CDR2 YNNKEL (reference sequence). Trimming removed 1 base from V and 8 bases from J; junction bases left unmatched: 10. CDR3 size: 16 residues. The CDR3 protein is CASSQGNGGAGHEQFF. The CDR3 coding sequence is TGTGCCAGCAGCCAAGGTAACGGGGGGGCCGGCCATGAGCAGTTCTTC.